The present TCR beta chain was sequenced within a study of beta chain features in type 1 diabetes. Study results and limitations: Patients with Type 1 diabetes showed moderately but significantly shorter TCRB CDR3s in all four CD4+ subsets. A greater similarity of naive, central memory and Treg TCRB repertoires was seen among patients than among healthy donors. Insertion counts at VDJ junctions were lower in type 1 diabetes patients, who also showed more deletions there.

In regard to this clone: Its target is not known.

The whole isolated RNA underwent reverse transcription, so sequencing captured expressed TCRB transcripts. Here immunoSEQ multiplex PCR was the method, and the copy in TCRdb shows in-frame clones only, minus some. The repertoire holds 160,000 or so clones, with 7% to 9.5% as singletons. Sequenced sample: central memory CD4+ T cells from blood. This TCR came from a young woman with type 1 diabetes.

CDR3 protein: CASSPYGTASATNEKLFF. The CDR3 DNA is TGCGCCAGCAGCCCTTACGGGACAGCCTCTGCAACTAATGAAAAACTGTTTTTT. The chain couples TRBV5-1 to TRBJ1-4; 7 bases align to TRBD1. The CDR3 spans 18 residues. V was pared by 4 bases and J by 0 bases, with 12 bases of the junction left unmatched. Germline CDR1 and CDR2: SGHRS and YFSETQ.